What follows are 27 T cell receptor beta chains derived from one specimen sequenced in a study of Ad26.COV2.S vaccination and SARS-CoV-2 variants. This table comes from immunoSEQ multiplex PCR, and its TCRdb copy is limited to in-frame clones, with some not included. Of approximately 240,000 clones detected, 85% to 90% appear once; the ten largest clones hold over 8.5%. Treatment in this sample: some 20 received Ad26.COV2.S at low or high dose, single or two shots; several received placebo; per-sample allocation not given. The investigators took samples on day 63 after the first vaccine or placebo injection. This sample comprised peripheral blood, obtained in a trial of Ad26.COV2.S vaccine versus placebo. The receptors stem from a person between 18 and 65 years old who received the Ad26.COV2.S COVID-19 vaccine or a placebo.

The chain is built from TRBV19 and TRBJ2-3; 12 bases align to TRBD2. V gave up 0 bases and J gave up 4 bases; unmatched junction bases: 5. Germline CDR1 is LNHDA and CDR2 is SQIVND (reference sequence). The CDR3 is made up of 17 amino acids. The CDR3 DNA sequence: TGTGCCAGTAGTATAGATGGGCCTAGCGGGAGGGCAGATACGCAGTATTTT. Translation: CASSIDGPSGRADTQYF.

This sequence joins TRBV27 and TRBJ2-7, with D maybe TRBD2 (5 bases). Germline assignment: CDR1 MNHEY and CDR2 SMNVEV (reference sequence). The CDR3 extends over 8 amino acids. Trimming took off 10 bases at V and 7 bases at J, with 5 bases between the two ends. DNA for the CDR3: TGTGCCACGGGGGAGCAGTACTTC. Translating it yields CATGEQYF.

V usage is TRBV14 and J usage is TRBJ2-5; no clear D. The CDR3 consists of 13 residues. The V end was cut by 5 bases, the J end by 5 bases, with 12 bases between. Germline V gene data show CDR1 as SGHDN and CDR2 as FVKESK. CDR3 region: CASSSQWSETQYF. The CDR3 nucleotides are TGTGCCAGCAGCTCCCAATGGAGCGAGACCCAGTACTTC. The entire variable domain, with the rest obtained from reference TRBV14 and TRBJ2-5, is as follows: EAGVTQFPSHSVIEKGQTVTLRCDPISGHDNLYWYRRVMGKEIKFLLHFVKESKQDESGMPNNRFLAERTGGTYSTLKVQPAELEDSGVYFCASSSQWSETQYFGPGTRLLVL.

The chain is built from TRBV5-5 and TRBJ2-3, with D maybe TRBD2 (5 bases). The CDR3 sequence is 16 residues long. Between the trimmed V and J ends, which lost 0 bases and 2 bases, there was a span of 13 bases. The germline V gene encodes CDR1 SGHKS and CDR2 YYEKEE (reference sequence). CDR3 residues: CASSLGGLANTDTQYF. The CDR3 region has the DNA TGTGCCAGCAGCTTGGGAGGGTTAGCTAACACAGATACGCAGTATTTT.

In DNA, the CDR3 is TGTGCCAGTAGTATCCTCCAGGGCAATGAGCAGTTCTTC. This gives the protein CASSILQGNEQFF. V gene TRBV19 combines with J gene TRBJ2-1; D is perhaps TRBD1 (5 bases). This CDR3 is 13 amino acids long. V lost 3 bases and J lost 6, with 9 bases in between. Germline V CDR1 and CDR2: LNHDA, SQIVND (reference sequence).

V is TRBV5-1 and J is TRBJ2-5, with D hard to call. V dropped 4 bases and J dropped 2 bases, with 12 bases sitting between them. The CDR3 length is 14 residues. Germline V lookup: CDR1 SGHRS, CDR2 YFSETQ. The CDR3 loop is CASSRSGGQETQYF. CDR3 in DNA: TGCGCCAGCAGCCGTTCGGGCGGTCAAGAGACCCAGTACTTC.

The V gene is TRBV19, the J gene TRBJ2-7, with a weak D call TRBD1 (5 bases). Per the germline V gene, CDR1 is LNHDA and CDR2 is SQIVND (reference sequence). This CDR3 is built from 14 residues. With 4 bases removed from V and 1 base from J, the gap between germline ends came to 11 bases. The chain's CDR3 is CASSKEDKSYEQYF. The CDR3 DNA reads as TGTGCCAGTAGTAAAGAGGACAAGTCCTACGAGCAGTACTTC.

This chain connects TRBV7-2 to TRBJ2-7, with D perhaps TRBD1 (6 bases). Germline CDR1 SGHTA, CDR2 FQGNSA. The CDR3 is made up of 11 amino acids. V was clipped by 5 bases and J by 6 bases, with 8 bases between them. CDR3 region: CASSIRGEQYF. In DNA, the CDR3 is TGTGCCAGCAGCATCAGGGGCGAGCAGTACTTC. Based on the CDR3 plus reference TRBV7-2 and TRBJ2-7, the full variable domain is GAGVSQSPSNKVTEKGKDVELRCDPISGHTALYWYRQSLGQGLEFLIYFQGNSAPDKSGLPSDRFSAERTGGSVSTLTIQRTQQEDSAVYLCASSIRGEQYFGPGTRLTVT.

The chain joins TRBV24-1 to TRBJ2-3, with TRBD2 as a possible D gene (5 bases). V was trimmed by 4 bases and J by 4 bases, leaving 8 bases between them. Germline assignment: CDR1 KGHDR and CDR2 SFDVKD. CDR3 length: 13 amino acids. CDR3 in DNA: TGTGCCACCAGTGACCAGAGGGCAGATACGCAGTATTTT. Amino acid sequence: CATSDQRADTQYF.

The CDR3 sequence: CASRPSLPWGRIGFEQFF. The DNA for the CDR3 is TGCGCCAGCAGACCATCTCTCCCGTGGGGACGGATAGGTTTTGAGCAGTTCTTC. The rearrangement joins TRBV23-1 to TRBJ2-1; D possibly uses TRBD1 or TRBD2 (5 bases each). TRBV23-1 is an open reading frame, and its role is uncertain. This CDR3 has 18 amino acids. Trimming stripped 6 bases from V and 9 bases from J, with 30 bases between.

V gene TRBV5-4 combines with J gene TRBJ2-6, with D maybe TRBD1 (5 bases). The CDR3 is made up of 16 amino acids. V dropped 5 bases and J dropped 2 bases, with 14 bases sitting between them. The germline gives CDR1 SGHNT, CDR2 YYREEE (reference sequence). CDR3 sequence (DNA): TGTGCCAGCAGGGAGCAGGGCCCAACTGGGGCCAACGTCCTGACTTTC. The encoded protein is CASREQGPTGANVLTF.

The J gene is TRBJ2-7, the V gene TRBV30; TRBD1 matches at 12 bases. Germline V gene lookup returns CDR1 GTSNPN and CDR2 SVGIG (reference sequence). With V trimmed by 5 bases and J by 5 bases, 10 bases remained unmatched. CDR3 length equals 15 residues. The CDR3 sequence: CAWGWDRGRPHEQYF. DNA of the CDR3: TGTGCCTGGGGTTGGGACAGGGGGCGGCCCCACGAGCAGTACTTC.

The rearrangement joins TRBV28 to TRBJ2-1; D perhaps matches TRBD2 (6 bases). This CDR3 region has 14 residues. The V end lost 8 bases, the J end lost 6 bases, and 17 bases lay between the germline ends. The germline gives CDR1 MDHEN, CDR2 SYDVKM. The CDR3 coding sequence is TGTGCCAGCGGAGGTACGGGGGAAGTCAATGAGCAGTTCTTC. Translating gives CASGGTGEVNEQFF.

The rearrangement uses TRBV7-3 and TRBJ2-2; 8 bases agree with TRBD1. This CDR3 is 16 amino acids long. CDR1 and CDR2 from the germline V gene are SGHTA and FQGTGA. V shed 6 bases, J shed 2 bases, and the junction held 8 bases outside the gene matches. The CDR3 sequence is CASRVGQGANTGELFF. The CDR3 region has the DNA TGTGCCAGCAGAGTGGGGCAGGGGGCTAACACCGGGGAGCTGTTTTTT.

This clone appeared once. The same CDR3 also results from other DNA sequences found in this sample. V is TRBV24-1 and J is TRBJ1-5, with D unresolved. Per germline, CDR1 KGHDR and CDR2 SFDVKD. Between the trimmed V and J ends, which lost 0 bases and 0 bases, there was a span of 2 bases. The CDR3 extends over 14 amino acids. CDR3 in DNA: TGTGCCACCAGTGATTTGGATAGCAATCAGCCCCAGCATTTT. Translation gives CATSDLDSNQPQHF.

This clone was seen only once. The genes are TRBV28 and TRBJ1-5; 7 bases match TRBD1. The V and J ends lost 4 bases and 5 bases, in that order; junction bases with no gene match: 11. The CDR3 totals 16 residues. Germline V gene sequence: CDR1 MDHEN, CDR2 SYDVKM. The CDR3 loop reads CASSSPGAGGDQPQHF. The CDR3 DNA reads as TGTGCCAGCAGTTCCCCGGGAGCAGGGGGTGATCAGCCCCAGCATTTT. The full variable domain, completed using reference TRBV28 and TRBJ1-5, is DVKVTQSSRYLVKRTGEKVFLECVQDMDHENMFWYRQDPGLGLRLIYFSYDVKMKEKGDIPEGYSVSREKKERFSLILESASTNQTSMYLCASSSPGAGGDQPQHFGDGTRLSIL.

The chain has TRBV18 and TRBJ1-1; TRBD1 matches 7 bases. Germline trimming cut 2 bases from V and 4 bases from J; bases unmatched to any gene: 10. CDR3 length equals 16 residues. CDR1 and CDR2 from the germline V gene are KGHSH and LQKENI. The CDR3 DNA is TGTGCCAGCTCACCAAGCGCCGGGACAGCCGGCACTGAAGCTTTCTTT. Residues: CASSPSAGTAGTEAFF.

The rearrangement uses TRBV9 and TRBJ2-2; D not certain. The germline V gene encodes CDR1 SGDLS and CDR2 YYNGEE. The CDR3 covers 14 residues. V lost 0 bases and J 4 bases, leaving 7 bases between the germline ends. This chain's CDR3 is CASSVATVTGELFF. In DNA, the CDR3 is TGTGCCAGCAGCGTAGCTACGGTCACCGGGGAGCTGTTTTTT.

This sequence joins TRBV13 and TRBJ1-1; 7 nucleotides agree with TRBD1. Germline CDR1 reads PRHDT; CDR2 reads FYEKMQ (reference sequence). This CDR3 spans 13 amino acids. With V trimmed by 6 bases and J by 6 bases, 7 bases remained unmatched. CDR3 DNA sequence: TGTGCCAGCAGGATTAGACAGGGCCCTGAAGCTTTCTTT. This codes for CASRIRQGPEAFF.

V is TRBV6-2 or TRBV6-3 and J is TRBJ2-5, with D possibly TRBD1 on 6 matching bases. Looked up from germline, CDR1 is MNHEY and CDR2 is SVGEGT. The V gene lost 1 base and the J gene lost 5 bases, with 17 bases spanning the gap. The length of the CDR3 is 16 residues. CDR3 DNA: TGTGCCAGCAGTTACTACGTGGGACACATGGGGGAGACCCAGTACTTC. Its protein is CASSYYVGHMGETQYF.

CDR3 nucleotide sequence: TGTGCCACTTATTGGGGGCGCGGCAATCAGCCCCAGCATTTT. It specifies CATYWGRGNQPQHF. The V gene is TRBV28, the J gene TRBJ1-5, with D perhaps matching TRBD1 (6 bases). CDR3 size: 14 residues. In germline, CDR1 is MDHEN, CDR2 SYDVKM. Trimming stripped 10 bases from V and 2 bases from J, with 15 bases between. The full variable domain, rest sourced from reference TRBV28 and TRBJ1-5, is DVKVTQSSRYLVKRTGEKVFLECVQDMDHENMFWYRQDPGLGLRLIYFSYDVKMKEKGDIPEGYSVSREKKERFSLILESASTNQTSMYLCATYWGRGNQPQHFGDGTRLSIL.

The chain uses TRBV29-1 and TRBJ2-3, with 11 nucleotides matching TRBD1. The CDR3 loop spans 14 amino acids. Germline-derived CDR1 and CDR2 are SQVTM and ANQGSEA. Unmatched junction bases numbered 7, after V lost 7 bases and J lost 4 bases. The CDR3 loop reads CSGTGTGGPDTQYF. The CDR3 bases are TGCAGCGGTACCGGGACAGGGGGTCCAGATACGCAGTATTTT.

This clone was seen just once. The rearrangement links TRBV5-1 to TRBJ2-3; TRBD2 matches at 9 bases. V gave up 4 bases and J gave up 6 bases; unmatched junction bases: 9. Germline V gene data show CDR1 as SGHRS and CDR2 as YFSETQ. The CDR3 sequence is 15 residues long. The CDR3: CASSTIAGAGDTQYF. The CDR3 DNA sequence: TGCGCCAGCAGCACAATAGCGGGGGCCGGGGATACGCAGTATTTT.

This rearrangement joins TRBV28 to TRBJ1-2; tentative D call: TRBD1 (5 bases). V shed 10 bases and J shed 3 bases, with 21 bases lying between them. The germline V gene has CDR1 MDHEN and CDR2 SYDVKM. The CDR3 totals 15 residues. The CDR3 region has the DNA TGTGCCACGCCTGGAGGGCAGGGAGGGCACTATGGCTACACCTTC. Protein product: CATPGGQGGHYGYTF.

V gene TRBV11-2 combines with J gene TRBJ2-5; the D gene could be TRBD1 or TRBD2 (5 bases each). Deletions cut 0 bases from V and 1 base from J, with 21 bases between. The germline V gene has CDR1 SGHAT and CDR2 FQNNGV. There are 19 residues in the CDR3. CDR3 in amino acids: CASSLDPPGTFASQETQYF. The CDR3 coding sequence is TGTGCCAGCAGCTTAGATCCCCCGGGGACCTTCGCGAGCCAAGAGACCCAGTACTTC.

The rearrangement links TRBV3-1 (or the pseudogene TRBV3-2) to TRBJ2-2; D is perhaps TRBD1 (6 bases). Germline CDR1 is LGHDT and CDR2 is YNNKEL (reference sequence). Trimming left V 2 bases short and J 4 bases short, with 8 bases between. The CDR3 extends over 14 amino acids. CDR3 sequence (DNA): TGTGCCAGCAGCCAACAGGGGTTCACCGGGGAGCTGTTTTTT. This translates into CASSQQGFTGELFF.

The gene calls are TRBV19 and TRBJ1-1; TRBD1 matches at 8 bases. The CDR3 consists of 14 residues. V trimming: 8 bases; J trimming: 1 base; junction bases outside the gene matches: 6. Germline CDR1 LNHDA, CDR2 SQIVND (reference sequence). CDR3 sequence reads: CASGSQGANTEAFF. The CDR3 nucleotides are TGTGCCAGTGGATCCCAGGGGGCGAACACTGAAGCTTTCTTT.